This T cell receptor beta chain came from a study of blood T cells in healthy people across ages. Together with a sample-barcoded 5' primer, a J-beta primer mix was included in a second PCR lasting about 7 to 12 cycles. Using its own MiXCR run on the 5' RACE reads, TCRdb lists one record per CDR3 protein. The sample comprises hundreds of thousands of distinct CDR3 sequences, roughly 32% of which are singletons, and 15% rests with the top ten. This clonotype came up many times. Isolated PBMCs totaled at least 6.5 million in each sample. The CDR3 has 11 amino acids. Per the germline V gene, CDR1 is DFQATT and CDR2 is SNEGSKA (reference sequence).

Material: blood. The chain recombines TRBV20-1 with TRBJ1-1, with a tentative D call TRBD1 (5 bases). The sequence was collected from a woman older than 75 in good health. The CDR3 DNA is TGCAGCGGGGGGAGGAACACTGAAGCTTTCTTT. Its protein product is CSGGRNTEAFF.